These 9 T cell receptor beta chains share one sample of origin, sequenced in a study of blood T cell repertoires in COVID-19. Method: immunoSEQ multiplex PCR; TCRdb's copy keeps in-frame clones and lacks some. The sample lists 150,000 or so clones; roughly 87% were seen once. Input material: PBMCs or T cells enriched from blood (not recorded which). Every receptor here comes from a woman aged 40 to 50 who had been exposed to COVID-19.

This rearrangement joins TRBV6-5 to TRBJ1-1; 9 bases line up with TRBD1. Looked up from germline, CDR1 is MNHEY and CDR2 is SVGAGI. The CDR3 runs 15 residues. The ends lost 4 bases at V and 1 base at J; junction bases unmatched: 4. The CDR3 sequence: CASSSLTGGNTEAFF. The CDR3 DNA sequence: TGTGCCAGCAGTTCCCTGACAGGGGGGAACACTGAAGCTTTCTTT.

The gene calls are TRBV27 and TRBJ2-2; the D gene is possibly TRBD1 (5 bases). The CDR3 is 18 amino acids. Germline V lookup: CDR1 MNHEY, CDR2 SMNVEV (reference sequence). V lost 2 bases to trimming and J lost 0 bases, with 16 bases between them. The CDR3 DNA is TGTGCCAGCAGTTTAAACGCAGGGTGGGTGGCGAACACCGGGGAGCTGTTTTTT. It encodes CASSLNAGWVANTGELFF.

CDR3 sequence (DNA): TGTGCCAGCAGTGAATGGGCAGCCTATGGCTACACCTTC. Translating gives CASSEWAAYGYTF. The V call is TRBV25-1, the J call TRBJ1-2; D is unclear. Trimming took 1 base from V and 4 from J, leaving 7 bases between them. The CDR3 consists of 13 residues. The V gene's germline CDR1 is MGHDK and CDR2 SYGVNS.

The count of this clone is one. The rearrangement uses TRBV5-8 and TRBJ1-5, with 7 bases aligning to TRBD1. This CDR3 comprises 14 residues. The V segment lost 4 bases and the J segment 3 bases; nucleotides outside the gene matches: 4. CDR1 is SGHTS and CDR2 is YDEGEE in the germline V gene. The DNA for the CDR3 is TGTGCCAGCAGCCCGGGACAGATCAATCAGCCCCAGCATTTT. This translates into CASSPGQINQPQHF.

This clone was seen only once. The rearrangement uses TRBV28 and TRBJ1-6; a possible D gene is TRBD1 (5 bases). V was pared by 6 bases and J by 6 bases, with 18 bases between. There are 16 residues in the CDR3. In germline, CDR1 is MDHEN, CDR2 SYDVKM. The CDR3 DNA is TGTGCCAGCAGCCCTCTCGGGGGGTTGGGTAATTCACCCCTCCACTTT. This sequence encodes CASSPLGGLGNSPLHF.

This clone was seen once. V gene TRBV5-4 combines with J gene TRBJ2-4, with 7 nucleotides matching TRBD1. The CDR3 totals 14 residues. Germline CDR1 and CDR2: SGHNT and YYREEE (reference sequence). V trimming: 4 bases; J trimming: 3 bases; junction bases outside the gene matches: 4. CDR3: CASSADRVKNIQYF. CDR3 nucleotide sequence: TGTGCCAGCAGCGCCGACAGGGTCAAAAACATTCAGTACTTC.

The chain joins TRBV4-1 to TRBJ1-1, with 7 bases aligning to TRBD1. Germline-derived CDR1 and CDR2 are MGHRA and YSYEKL. The CDR3 length is 15 residues. V lost 4 bases and J lost 1; bases outside the gene matches: 6. DNA for the CDR3: TGCGCCAGCAGCCCAAAGGGGACAGCGAACACTGAAGCTTTCTTT. Translated: CASSPKGTANTEAFF.

The chain employs TRBV25-1 and TRBJ1-5; 12 bases are shared with TRBD1. Germline V CDR1 and CDR2: MGHDK, SYGVNS. This CDR3 has 18 amino acids. The junction had 14 bases not matched to a gene; V was cut back by 5 bases and J by 6 bases. The CDR3 coding sequence is TGTGCCAGCAGTCCTAAAGGGTACGGGACAGGGGGCTCTCAGCCCCAGCATTTT. Translation gives CASSPKGYGTGGSQPQHF. Full variable domain (remainder filled in from reference TRBV25-1 and TRBJ1-5): EADIYQTPRYLVIGTGKKITLECSQTMGHDKMYWYQQDPGMELHLIHYSYGVNSTEKGDLSSESTVSRIRTEHFPLTLESARPSHTSQYLCASSPKGYGTGGSQPQHFGDGTRLSIL.

The V call is TRBV20-1, the J call TRBJ2-7; 9 bases agree with TRBD2. This CDR3 spans 15 amino acids. J gave up 5 bases and V 3 bases, and 11 bases lay outside the gene matches. Germline V gives CDR1 DFQATT, CDR2 SNEGSKA (reference sequence). CDR3 loop: CSASSAGGTGNEQYF. Written as DNA, the CDR3 is TGCAGTGCTAGTTCAGCGGGGGGAACGGGAAACGAGCAGTACTTC.